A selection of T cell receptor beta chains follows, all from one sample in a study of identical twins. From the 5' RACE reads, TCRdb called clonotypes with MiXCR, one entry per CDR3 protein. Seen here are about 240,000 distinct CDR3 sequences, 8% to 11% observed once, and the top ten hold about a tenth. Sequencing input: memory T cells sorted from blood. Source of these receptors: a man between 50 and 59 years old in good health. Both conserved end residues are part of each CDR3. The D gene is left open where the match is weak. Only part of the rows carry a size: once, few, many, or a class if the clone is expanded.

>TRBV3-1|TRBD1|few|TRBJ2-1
CASSQNTGTGGYNEQFF
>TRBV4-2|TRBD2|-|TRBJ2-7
CASSQAASGVFYEQYF
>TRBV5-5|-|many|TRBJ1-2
CASSYDQVGYTF
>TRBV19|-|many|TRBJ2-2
CASSHTNRPGELFF
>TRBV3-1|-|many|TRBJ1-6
CASSRGRGNSPLHF
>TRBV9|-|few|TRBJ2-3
CASSGTEGYTDTQYF
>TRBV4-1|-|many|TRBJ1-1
CASSQDRRRLPGPRNTEAFF
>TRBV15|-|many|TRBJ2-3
CATSREPGSDTDTQYF
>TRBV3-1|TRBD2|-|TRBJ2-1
CASSQEVAGLNVF
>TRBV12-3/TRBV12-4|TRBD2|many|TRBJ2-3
CASSFSGGGTDTQYF
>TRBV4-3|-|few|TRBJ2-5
CASSLNLGGQETQYF
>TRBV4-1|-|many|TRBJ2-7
CASSQVLSSAVPAYEQYF
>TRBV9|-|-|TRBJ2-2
CASSPQGFLNTGELFF
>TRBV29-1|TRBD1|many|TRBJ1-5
CSVGDRGLGQPQHF
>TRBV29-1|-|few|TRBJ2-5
CSVTGPPQETQYF
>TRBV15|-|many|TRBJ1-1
CATSRDRGGQSAEAFF
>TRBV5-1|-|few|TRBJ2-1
CASRAGQLYNEQFF
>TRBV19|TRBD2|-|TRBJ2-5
CASSPRTRRETQYF
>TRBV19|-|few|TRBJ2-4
CASSITGVGSQVAKNIQYF
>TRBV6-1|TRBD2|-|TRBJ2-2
CASTLAGDPLGELFF
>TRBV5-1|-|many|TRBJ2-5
CASSLALVQETQYF
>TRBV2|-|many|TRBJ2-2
CASSEGYTGELFF
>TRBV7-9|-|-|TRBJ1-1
CASSLGGTVNTEAFF
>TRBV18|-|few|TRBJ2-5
CASSQGTSRETQYF
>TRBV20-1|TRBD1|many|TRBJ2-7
CSATDRGFAYEQYF
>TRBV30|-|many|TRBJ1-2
CAWKGRANYGYTF
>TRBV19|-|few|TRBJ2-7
CASTSGSPTYEQYF
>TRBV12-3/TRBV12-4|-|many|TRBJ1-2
CASSLAAGQRWLTF
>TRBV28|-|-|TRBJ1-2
CASSSPRYGGYTF
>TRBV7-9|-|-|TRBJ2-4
CASSHGHTTMLQYF
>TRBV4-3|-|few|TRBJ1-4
CASSQDTLVSTNEKLFF
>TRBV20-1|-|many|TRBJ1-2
CSASKSFGGESYTF
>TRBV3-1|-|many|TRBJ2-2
CASSQQGGPTGELFF
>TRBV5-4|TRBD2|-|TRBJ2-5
CASSLWRLAGSSQETQYF
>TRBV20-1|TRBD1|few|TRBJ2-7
CSASRDRPYF
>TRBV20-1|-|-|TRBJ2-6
CSASEFPGANVLTF
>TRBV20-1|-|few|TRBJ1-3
CSAPDILRDSGNTIYF
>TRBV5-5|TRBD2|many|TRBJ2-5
CASSLELAGGRETQYF